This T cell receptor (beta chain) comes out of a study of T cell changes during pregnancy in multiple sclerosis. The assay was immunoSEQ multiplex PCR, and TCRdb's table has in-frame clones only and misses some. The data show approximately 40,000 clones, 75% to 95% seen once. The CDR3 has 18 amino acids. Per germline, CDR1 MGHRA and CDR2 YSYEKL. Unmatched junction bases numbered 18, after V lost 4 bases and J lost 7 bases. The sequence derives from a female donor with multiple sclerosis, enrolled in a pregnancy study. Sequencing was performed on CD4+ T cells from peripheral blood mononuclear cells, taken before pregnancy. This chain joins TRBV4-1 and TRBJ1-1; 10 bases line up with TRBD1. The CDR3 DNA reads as TGCGCCAGCAGCCTCCTCCCCGGGACAGGGGCGAATTGGGGTGAAGCTTTCTTT. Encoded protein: CASSLLPGTGANWGEAFF.